A single sample gave rise to the 7 T cell receptor beta chains below, sequenced in a study of T cells after yellow fever vaccination. TCRdb re-analysed the 5' RACE reads in MiXCR, keeping a single row per CDR3 protein. The table lists about 580,000 distinct CDR3 sequences, about a sixth of them singletons. Sequenced here: PBMCs, sampled 4 to 6 days after the first yellow fever vaccination. The receptors stem from a man younger than 35 who received the YFV17D yellow fever vaccine.

This clonotype turned up a few times. CDR3 amino acids: CATRDSGGQETQYF. DNA of the CDR3: TGTGCCACCAGAGATAGCGGGGGACAAGAGACCCAGTACTTC. The chain is built from TRBV24-1 and TRBJ2-5, with 9 bases matching TRBD2. The CDR3 contains 14 residues. Per the germline V gene, CDR1 is KGHDR and CDR2 is SFDVKD. Germline trimming cut 7 bases from V and 2 bases from J; bases unmatched to any gene: 4.

The chain employs TRBV9 and TRBJ2-1; tentative D call: TRBD2 (6 bases). Trimming removed 4 bases at V and 6 bases at J, with 17 bases between. CDR1 and CDR2 from the germline V gene are SGDLS and YYNGEE. This CDR3 region has 15 residues. This chain's CDR3 is CASSPRGAPLNEQFF. DNA of the CDR3: TGTGCCAGCAGCCCCCGCGGGGCCCCCCTCAATGAGCAGTTCTTC.

This clonotype occurred a few times. The chain couples TRBV2 to TRBJ1-4; D call uncertain. This CDR3 spans 13 amino acids. V lost 4 bases and J 5 bases, leaving 8 bases between the germline ends. Germline CDR1 is SNHLY and CDR2 is FYNNEI. The CDR3 coding sequence is TGTGCCAGCAGTGGAGCGGGAAATGAAAAACTGTTTTTT. The encoded protein is CASSGAGNEKLFF.

This clonotype was recorded a few times. The gene calls are TRBV6-2 or TRBV6-3 and TRBJ1-2; D uncertain. The V and J ends lost 10 bases and 5 bases respectively, with 14 bases between them. There are 12 residues in the CDR3. In germline, CDR1 is MNHEY, CDR2 SVGEGT. CDR3 nucleotides: TGTGCCACCCCGGTTACCTATTATGGCTACACCTTC. Encoded protein: CATPVTYYGYTF.

The chain uses TRBV7-9 and TRBJ2-2; D possibly corresponds to TRBD1 (5 bases). Trimming removed 1 base at V and 9 bases at J, with 9 bases between. The germline V gene has CDR1 SEHNR and CDR2 FQNEAQ (reference sequence). The CDR3 extends over 13 amino acids. The CDR3 loop is CASSLGQPRELFF. CDR3 coding DNA: TGTGCCAGCAGCTTAGGACAGCCGAGGGAGCTGTTTTTT.

Only a few counts were recorded for this clonotype. V is TRBV7-9 and J is TRBJ2-1; possible D gene TRBD2, 5 bases. CDR1 and CDR2 from the germline V gene are SEHNR and FQNEAQ (reference sequence). Trimming pared 1 base from V and 7 bases from J, leaving 11 bases between. The CDR3 has 14 residues. The CDR3 loop reads CASSLGVRRNEQFF. The CDR3 DNA reads TGTGCCAGCAGCTTAGGGGTAAGGAGGAATGAGCAGTTCTTC.

The V gene is TRBV4-2, the J gene TRBJ2-7; a possible D gene is TRBD2 (6 bases). Between the trimmed V and J ends, which lost 0 bases and 2 bases, there was a span of 11 bases. The germline V gene has CDR1 LGHNA and CDR2 YNFKEQ. This CDR3 spans 15 amino acids. As DNA, the CDR3 is TGTGCCAGCAGCCAAGAAGACACTAGCCCCTACGAGCAGTACTTC. The encoded protein is CASSQEDTSPYEQYF.